This T cell receptor beta chain was sequenced in a study of blood T cell repertoires in COVID-19. Overall study: Samples taken during acute and convalescent COVID-19 were collected in the United States, Italy and Spain. PBMCs, B-cell-depleted T cells, or T cells were the source of the cDNA or gDNA that made up the material.

CDR3 length: 18 amino acids. V lost 2 bases, J lost 4 bases, and 10 bases stayed unmatched. Germline V lookup: CDR1 SGHTA, CDR2 FQGNSA. Study processing details: Reference gene primer amplification gave estimated nucleated cell counts. Profiled with immunoSEQ multiplex PCR; TCRdb holds only in-frame clones, not every one. V and J calls and clone size come straight from that table; D and trimming were deduced from the DNA. The sample consists of just over 650,000 clones, about 90% of them appearing once. The TCR sequence derives from a woman aged 18-29 years with acute or convalescent COVID-19. This chain uses TRBV7-2 with TRBJ2-3; 12 positions match TRBD2. Sequences were obtained from peripheral blood. The CDR3 DNA follows: TGTGCCAGCAGCTTATTGGCTAGCGGGGGGGCGGGTGCAGATACGCAGTATTTT. Translation gives CASSLLASGGAGADTQYF.